The 19 T cell receptor beta chains presented below share a single source sample, sequenced in a study of blood T cell repertoires in COVID-19. Using immunoSEQ multiplex PCR, the repertoire was profiled, and TCRdb retains in-frame clones only, with some absent. The table has around 320,000 clones, roughly 90% seen once; the top ten hold less than 3.5%. The specimen sequenced was PBMCs or T cells enriched from blood (not recorded which). The origin of the receptors is a woman aged 50 to 60 who had been exposed to COVID-19.

The sample holds one count of this clone. The DNA for the CDR3 is TGTGCCAGCAGGGACACTATAGGTGCTGGCTACACCTTC. Protein sequence: CASRDTIGAGYTF. The chain joins TRBV28 to TRBJ1-2, with D perhaps TRBD1 (5 bases). V was shortened by 6 bases and J by 7 bases, with 15 bases between the two germline ends. In germline, CDR1 is MDHEN, CDR2 SYDVKM. This CDR3 is 13 amino acids long.

This rearrangement joins TRBV7-2 to TRBJ2-5; 10 bases fit TRBD1. V gave up 5 bases and J gave up 0 bases; unmatched junction bases: 6. The CDR3 has 16 residues. From germline, CDR1 is SGHTA and CDR2 FQGNSA. The CDR3, as DNA: TGTGCCAGCAGCGAACGGGACAGGGGTTACCAAGAGACCCAGTACTTC. This translates into CASSERDRGYQETQYF.

The rearrangement joins TRBV30 to TRBJ1-2; D perhaps matches TRBD1 (6 bases). Deletions cut 4 bases from V and 2 bases from J, with 11 bases between. This CDR3 comprises 13 residues. The V gene's germline CDR1 is GTSNPN and CDR2 SVGIG (reference sequence). Here the CDR3 reads CAWNGRGNYGYTF. CDR3 bases: TGTGCCTGGAACGGTAGGGGGAACTATGGCTACACCTTC.

J is TRBJ1-2 and V is TRBV10-3, with no clear D. Looked up from germline, CDR1 is ENHRY and CDR2 is SYGVKD. The CDR3 contains 14 residues. Trimming shortened V by 0 bases and J by 1 base, and 6 bases separated the two germline ends. CDR3 in DNA: TGTGCCATCAGTGAGTCATTCGGTAACTATGGCTACACCTTC. As protein: CAISESFGNYGYTF.

The gene calls are TRBV7-2 and TRBJ1-2; the match to TRBD1 covers 7 bases. The trim removed 4 bases at V and 7 bases at J, leaving 12 bases unmatched. Germline CDR1 SGHTA, CDR2 FQGNSA. The CDR3 contains 15 residues. CDR3 loop: CASSSGGRTLPGYTF. CDR3 DNA sequence: TGTGCCAGCAGCTCAGGGGGGCGGACACTTCCTGGCTACACCTTC.

V and J are TRBV13 and TRBJ2-3; 8 nucleotides align to TRBD2. The germline V gene has CDR1 PRHDT and CDR2 FYEKMQ (reference sequence). Trimming cost V 4 bases and J 0 bases; bases outside gene matches: 3. This CDR3 has 15 residues. This chain's CDR3 is CASSSRGASTDTQYF. CDR3 nucleotide sequence: TGTGCCAGCAGCTCGCGGGGGGCTAGCACAGATACGCAGTATTTT.

The chain recombines TRBV28 with TRBJ2-7; possible D gene TRBD2, 7 bases. The V end was cut by 3 bases, the J end by 7 bases, with 19 bases between. Germline V lookup: CDR1 MDHEN, CDR2 SYDVKM. The CDR3 is 15 residues long. CDR3 region: CASSFSLVGRGEQYF. The CDR3 DNA follows: TGTGCCAGCAGTTTTTCTCTCGTAGGGAGGGGGGAGCAGTACTTC.

The CDR3 coding sequence is TGTGCCAGCCTGCGGCCCGGGACGGGGGGAATCTCTGGAAACACCATATATTTT. It translates to CASLRPGTGGISGNTIYF. The chain employs TRBV14 and TRBJ1-3, with a weak D call TRBD1 (5 bases). Germline-derived CDR1 and CDR2 are SGHDN and FVKESK. This CDR3 spans 18 amino acids. V lost 8 bases and J lost 0, with 23 bases in between.

The chain uses TRBV28 and TRBJ2-2; 9 bases fit TRBD1. The CDR3 length is 18 residues. The V and J ends lost 3 bases and 3 bases, in that order; junction bases with no gene match: 11. Germline V lookup: CDR1 MDHEN, CDR2 SYDVKM. This CDR3 reads CASSFTRGTGFHTGELFF. CDR3 nucleotides: TGTGCCAGCAGTTTTACTCGCGGGACAGGGTTCCACACCGGGGAGCTGTTTTTT.

This rearrangement joins TRBV9 to TRBJ2-7; 11 bases match TRBD1. This CDR3 region has 15 residues. V dropped 3 bases and J dropped 6; count of bases not matched to a gene: 8. The germline CDR1 and CDR2 sequences are SGDLS and YYNGEE. CDR3 coding DNA: TGTGCCAGCAGCGACCGGGACAGGGGGTCTTCCGAGCAGTACTTC. It specifies CASSDRDRGSSEQYF.

The gene calls are TRBV4-1 and TRBJ1-2; maybe TRBD1 (5 bases). This CDR3 is built from 15 residues. The germline V gene encodes CDR1 MGHRA and CDR2 YSYEKL. Trimming shortened V by 1 base and J by 2 bases, and 11 bases separated the two germline ends. This CDR3 reads CASSQVPEGNYGYTF. As DNA, the CDR3 is TGCGCCAGCAGCCAAGTTCCGGAGGGGAACTATGGCTACACCTTC.

V usage is TRBV29-1 and J usage is TRBJ2-1; 10 positions match TRBD1. The CDR3 covers 14 residues. Germline-derived CDR1 and CDR2 are SQVTM and ANQGSEA. V shed 8 bases and J 9 bases; nucleotides not matched to a gene: 13. In nucleotides, the CDR3 is TGCAGCATATTCCCGGGACAGGGGAGGGTTGAGCAGTTCTTC. Protein sequence: CSIFPGQGRVEQFF.

The chain carries TRBV7-6 and TRBJ2-2, with TRBD2 identical over 7 bases. The ends lost 2 bases at V and 2 bases at J; junction bases unmatched: 8. Germline lookup yields CDR1 SGHVS and CDR2 FNYEAQ. The length of the CDR3 is 17 residues. CDR3 sequence: CASSLPRGGENTGELFF. The CDR3, as DNA: TGTGCCAGCAGCTTACCTCGGGGAGGGGAAAACACCGGGGAGCTGTTTTTT.

This chain connects TRBV5-5 to TRBJ2-1; 14 bases fit TRBD2. Per germline, CDR1 SGHKS and CDR2 YYEKEE (reference sequence). Trimming removed 3 bases from V and 6 bases from J; junction bases left unmatched: 2. The CDR3 contains 15 residues. The CDR3 DNA is TGTGCCAGCAGCTGGGGACTAGCGGGGGCCAATGAGCAGTTCTTC. Its translation is CASSWGLAGANEQFF.

The genes are TRBV6-5 and TRBJ1-4; 7 bases fit TRBD1. With 2 bases clipped from V and 5 bases from J, the junction kept 8 bases outside the gene matches. Looked up from germline, CDR1 is MNHEY and CDR2 is SVGAGI. This CDR3 is built from 16 residues. The CDR3 loop reads CASSYTSGTVNEKLFF. CDR3 nucleotides: TGTGCCAGCAGTTACACTTCGGGGACAGTCAATGAAAAACTGTTTTTT.

The V call is TRBV30, the J call TRBJ1-5, with TRBD1 as a possible D gene (6 bases). The V gene's germline CDR1 is GTSNPN and CDR2 SVGIG (reference sequence). This CDR3 contains 17 residues. With 3 bases removed from V and 4 bases from J, the gap between germline ends came to 22 bases. The CDR3 sequence is CAWRGAGSGQGNQPQHF. In DNA, the CDR3 is TGTGCCTGGAGAGGGGCAGGGTCCGGGCAGGGGAATCAGCCCCAGCATTTT.

The genes are TRBV10-3 and TRBJ1-2; D perhaps matches TRBD1 (5 bases). Per the germline V gene, CDR1 is ENHRY and CDR2 is SYGVKD. CDR3 length: 15 residues. The V and J ends lost 7 bases and 8 bases respectively, with 23 bases between them. Written as DNA, the CDR3 is TGTGCCATCAATTCCGGGGGAGCCATTGCAGGAGGCTACACCTTC. Translation: CAINSGGAIAGGYTF.

V is TRBV5-1 and J is TRBJ2-7, with 7 bases fitting TRBD1. The CDR3 runs 15 residues. CDR1 and CDR2 (germline): SGHRS, YFSETQ. Trimming cost V 5 bases and J 2 bases; bases outside gene matches: 10. The CDR3 loop is CASSAGEDRPYEQYF. In nucleotides, the CDR3 is TGCGCCAGCAGTGCTGGAGAGGACAGGCCCTACGAGCAGTACTTC.

The chain recombines TRBV10-3 with TRBJ2-5, with a possible D match to TRBD2 (6 bases). Germline loops: CDR1 ENHRY, CDR2 SYGVKD. CDR3 length: 14 amino acids. Between the trimmed V and J ends, which lost 2 bases and 2 bases, there was a span of 9 bases. The CDR3 protein is CAISERGGQETQYF. As DNA, the CDR3 is TGTGCCATCAGTGAGAGGGGAGGACAAGAGACCCAGTACTTC.